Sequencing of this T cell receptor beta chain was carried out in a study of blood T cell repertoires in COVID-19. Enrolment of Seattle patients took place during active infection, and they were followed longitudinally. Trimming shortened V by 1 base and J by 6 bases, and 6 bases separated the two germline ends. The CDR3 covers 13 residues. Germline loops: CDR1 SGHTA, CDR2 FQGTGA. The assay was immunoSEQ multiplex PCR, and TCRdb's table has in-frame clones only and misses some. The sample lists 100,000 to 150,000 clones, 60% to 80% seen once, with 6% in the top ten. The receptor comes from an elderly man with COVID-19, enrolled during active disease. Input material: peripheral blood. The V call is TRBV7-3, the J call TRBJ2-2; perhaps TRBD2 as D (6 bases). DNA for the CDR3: TGTGCCAGCAGCTTAAGGGACTCCGGGGAGCTGTTTTTT. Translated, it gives CASSLRDSGELFF.